The clone carrying this TCR beta chain was counted a few times. What it recognizes is unknown. The data are from a study of T-cell memory formation after mild COVID-19. Notes on the study in general: Clones that contracted clustered mainly in CM and EM if CD4+ and in EMRA if CD8+.

From 5'RACE with constant-segment primers came TCR alpha and TCR beta cDNA libraries that carried sample barcodes and UMIs. TCRdb used MiXCR to reprocess the 5' RACE reads, holding one entry per CDR3 protein. The table records 280,000 or so distinct CDR3 sequences, 7.5% to 9.5% of them present only once. V gave up 1 base and J gave up 0 bases, with 12 bases separating them. Germline CDR1 is SGHKS and CDR2 is YYEKEE (reference sequence). The CDR3 runs to 16 residues. The genes are TRBV5-5 and TRBJ2-3; D is ambiguous. The sequenced sample was PBMCs or a T cell subset sorted from them (not recorded which). This clonotype was obtained from a man aged 18 to 30 who had mild COVID-19 (a few samples of this study predate the infection). Cell type and time point are not known. CDR3 sequence (DNA): TGTGCCAGCAGCTTGAATGGTTTCGTGAGCACAGATACGCAGTATTTT. Translating it yields CASSLNGFVSTDTQYF.